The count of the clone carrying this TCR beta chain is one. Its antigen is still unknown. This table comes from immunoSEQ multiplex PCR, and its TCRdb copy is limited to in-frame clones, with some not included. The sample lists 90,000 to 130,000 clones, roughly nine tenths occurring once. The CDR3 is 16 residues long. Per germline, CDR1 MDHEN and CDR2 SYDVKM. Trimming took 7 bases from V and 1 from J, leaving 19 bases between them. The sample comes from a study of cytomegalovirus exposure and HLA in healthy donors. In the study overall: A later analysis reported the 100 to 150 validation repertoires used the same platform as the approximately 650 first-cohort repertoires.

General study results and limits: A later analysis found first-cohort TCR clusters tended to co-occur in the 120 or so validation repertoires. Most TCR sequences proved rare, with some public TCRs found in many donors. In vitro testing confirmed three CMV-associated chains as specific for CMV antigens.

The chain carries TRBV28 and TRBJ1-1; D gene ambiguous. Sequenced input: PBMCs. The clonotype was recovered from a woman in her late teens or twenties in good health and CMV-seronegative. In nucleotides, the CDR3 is TGTGCCAGCACCATATCGGACTCAGGCGAGAACACTGAAGCTTTCTTT. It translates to CASTISDSGENTEAFF.